This T cell receptor beta chain was identified in a study of CD8+ T cells in alopecia areata. Study-wide results and caveats: On tofacitinib, scalp clonality and expanded CD8+ clones among top 100 fell significantly. When scalp samples are sequenced, resident alphabeta T cells of normal skin are also captured.

This clone was picked up a small number of times. No antigen is known for it. Other nucleotide sequences from this sample produce the same CDR3. Extracted RNA was reverse transcribed into cDNA, the sequencing template. Method: immunoSEQ multiplex PCR; TCRdb's copy keeps in-frame clones and lacks some. The sample includes 200,000 or so clones, about 62% of them seen just once. V was trimmed by 0 bases and J by 1 base, leaving 5 bases between them. Per germline, CDR1 GTSNPN and CDR2 SVGIG (reference sequence). There are 13 residues in the CDR3. Sample treatment: oral pan-JAK inhibitor, 5-10 mg twice daily. Collected material from alopecia areata patients comprised lesional scalp punch biopsies and peripheral blood.

This chain links TRBV30 with TRBJ2-3, with D perhaps TRBD1 or TRBD2 (5 bases each). The sequence was obtained from a human donor with alopecia areata. This material consisted of CD4+ T cells sorted from blood, taken at week 24, from a patient treated with tofacitinib. CDR3 DNA: TGTGCCTGGAGTGTGGGGGGCACAGATACGCAGTATTTT. It codes for CAWSVGGTDTQYF.